Shown below are 26 T cell receptor beta chains from a single sample sequenced in a study of blood T cell repertoires in COVID-19 (dated by TCRdb to 2020 to 2021). The library was prepared using the immunoSEQ multiplex PCR assay. TCRdb limited this immuneACCESS table to in-frame rearrangements with V and J called. A share of clones is missing; checked studies link under half to unresolved V genes, and the rest is unexplained. The sample profile shows 120,000 to 150,000 clones; 75% to 90% of them were found once. 8% to 13% of the sample is held by the ten biggest clonotypes. The sequencing sample was made of peripheral blood. The receptors shown here come from a woman aged 80 or over with acute or convalescent COVID-19.

The chain carries TRBV12-3 or TRBV12-4 and TRBJ2-2; D not resolved. V lost 7 bases and J 3 bases, leaving 6 bases between the germline ends. This CDR3 is 12 amino acids long. The CDR3 region is CASIPHTGELFF. CDR3 nucleotides: TGTGCCAGCATCCCTCACACCGGGGAGCTGTTTTTT.

The CDR3 coding sequence is TGTGCCAGCAGTTATGCAGGGCCCAGCTCCTACAATGAGCAGTTCTTC. Amino acids: CASSYAGPSSYNEQFF. The rearrangement joins TRBV6-6 to TRBJ2-1, with a possible D match to TRBD1 (5 bases). Germline V CDR1 and CDR2: MNHNY, SVGAGI (reference sequence). This CDR3 comprises 16 residues. V dropped 3 bases and J dropped 0 bases, with 12 bases sitting between them.

This chain uses TRBV3-1 (or the pseudogene TRBV3-2) with TRBJ1-1; TRBD1 aligns across 8 bases. Trimming cost V 5 bases and J 4 bases; bases outside gene matches: 6. The CDR3 sequence is 14 residues long. Germline V gene data show CDR1 as LGHDT and CDR2 as YNNKEL (reference sequence). The CDR3 protein is CASSIRQGLTEAFF. CDR3 nucleotides: TGTGCCAGCAGCATACGACAGGGGCTCACTGAAGCTTTCTTT.

The rearrangement links TRBV6-5 to TRBJ1-2, with D perhaps matching TRBD1 (6 bases). Trimming took off 10 bases at V and 5 bases at J, with 17 bases between the two ends. CDR1 and CDR2 (germline): MNHEY, SVGAGI. The CDR3 runs to 13 residues. The CDR3 loop is CATTAGAWYGYTF. Written as DNA, the CDR3 is TGTGCCACGACGGCAGGGGCGTGGTATGGCTACACCTTC.

The chain links TRBV28 to TRBJ1-6, with D maybe TRBD1 (5 bases). V was trimmed by 5 bases and J by 0 bases, leaving 11 bases between them. The CDR3 has 16 residues. Germline lookup yields CDR1 MDHEN and CDR2 SYDVKM. The CDR3 loop reads CASSPDSFSYNSPLHF. DNA of the CDR3: TGTGCCAGCAGTCCTGACAGCTTCTCCTATAATTCACCCCTCCACTTT.

The chain links TRBV5-1 to TRBJ1-6, with D hard to call. This CDR3 spans 15 amino acids. The V gene's germline CDR1 is SGHRS and CDR2 YFSETQ. The ends were cut back, 2 bases at V and 5 bases at J, with 11 bases in the middle. CDR3 in amino acids: CASSLLGLNNSPLHF. CDR3 bases: TGCGCCAGCAGCTTATTAGGACTGAATAATTCACCCCTCCACTTT.

The rearrangement joins TRBV7-6 to TRBJ1-2, with 12 nucleotides matching TRBD1. Trimming cost V 5 bases and J 3 bases; bases outside gene matches: 16. The germline V gene has CDR1 SGHVS and CDR2 FNYEAQ. The CDR3 has 19 residues. This CDR3 is CASSNLDPGQGAIDYGYTF. The CDR3 nucleotides read TGTGCCAGCAGCAACTTAGACCCGGGACAGGGGGCCATCGACTATGGCTACACCTTC. Full variable domain (missing parts from reference TRBV7-6 and TRBJ1-2): GAGVSQSPRYKVTKRGQDVALRCDPISGHVSLYWYRQALGQGPEFLTYFNYEAQQDKSGLPNDRFSAERPEGSISTLTIQRTEQRDSAMYRCASSNLDPGQGAIDYGYTFGSGTRLTVV.

As DNA, the CDR3 is TGTGCCAGCAACCCAACAGGCCCGGGCTATGGCTACACCTTC. Encoded protein: CASNPTGPGYGYTF. This chain uses TRBV2 with TRBJ1-2, with D possibly being TRBD1 (5 bases). Trimming removed 7 bases from V and 4 bases from J, with 16 bases in between. The CDR3 covers 14 residues. Germline assignment: CDR1 SNHLY and CDR2 FYNNEI.

The rearrangement joins TRBV9 to TRBJ1-6; tentatively, D is TRBD1 (5 bases). The V gene lost 0 bases and the J gene lost 9 bases, with 7 bases spanning the gap. This CDR3 is 13 amino acids long. CDR1 and CDR2 from the germline V gene are SGDLS and YYNGEE. This chain's CDR3 is CASSVEQASPLHF. The CDR3 bases are TGTGCCAGCAGCGTAGAACAGGCTTCACCCCTCCACTTT.

The J gene is TRBJ1-1, the V gene TRBV11-2; D might be TRBD1 (6 bases). The CDR3 is 14 residues long. Germline assignment: CDR1 SGHAT and CDR2 FQNNGV. Trimming left V 5 bases short and J 11 bases short, with 21 bases between. DNA of the CDR3: TGTGCCAGCAGCCCGACCGGGACACGCGGTTGGGCTTTCTTT. Its protein is CASSPTGTRGWAFF.

The genes are TRBV27 and TRBJ2-7, with a weak D call TRBD1 (6 bases). The V gene lost 5 bases and the J gene lost 10 bases, with 15 bases spanning the gap. Germline loops: CDR1 MNHEY, CDR2 SMNVEV (reference sequence). The CDR3 length is 12 residues. The CDR3 is CASSPGTGPQYF. In DNA, the CDR3 is TGTGCCAGCAGTCCCGGCACAGGGCCACAGTACTTC.

This clone came up once. The rearrangement links TRBV11-2 to TRBJ2-7; 13 bases align to TRBD2. The germline V gene has CDR1 SGHAT and CDR2 FQNNGV. The CDR3 contains 16 residues. The V gene end was trimmed by 3 bases and the J gene end by 1 base; junction bases not matched to a gene: 3. Here the CDR3 DNA reads TGTGCCAGCAGCTTGACTAGCGGGGGGAGGTCCTACGAGCAGTACTTC. Its translation: CASSLTSGGRSYEQYF.

The chain couples TRBV7-2 to TRBJ2-3; 9 bases align to TRBD1. V trimming: 5 bases; J trimming: 1 base; junction bases outside the gene matches: 7. This CDR3 spans 16 amino acids. Germline CDR1 reads SGHTA; CDR2 reads FQGNSA. CDR3 DNA sequence: TGTGCCAGCAGCCACAGACGACAGGGGGGCACAGATACGCAGTATTTT. It codes for CASSHRRQGGTDTQYF.

The V gene is TRBV6-5, the J gene TRBJ1-2; no reliable D call. The V and J ends lost 3 bases and 0 bases respectively, with 14 bases between them. Germline assignment: CDR1 MNHEY and CDR2 SVGAGI. This CDR3 is built from 16 residues. CDR3 bases: TGTGCCAGCAGTTATTTCTCGACTGGAGCTAACTATGGCTACACCTTC. This encodes CASSYFSTGANYGYTF.

The V call is TRBV3-1 (or the pseudogene TRBV3-2), the J call TRBJ2-5, with a weak D call TRBD1 (5 bases). The CDR3 has 15 amino acids. The V gene's germline CDR1 is LGHDT and CDR2 YNNKEL (reference sequence). V lost 7 bases, J lost 1 base, and 16 bases lay in between. CDR3: CASTDSWGGQETQYF. The CDR3 nucleotides read TGTGCCAGCACCGACTCGTGGGGCGGCCAAGAGACCCAGTACTTC.

The chain uses TRBV3-1 (or the pseudogene TRBV3-2) and TRBJ1-2; weak D call: TRBD1 (6 bases). The CDR3 runs 12 residues. Trimming stripped 3 bases from V and 8 bases from J, with 10 bases between. Germline CDR1 and CDR2: LGHDT and YNNKEL (reference sequence). The CDR3 here is CASSQQGSGYTF. The CDR3 DNA sequence: TGTGCCAGCAGCCAGCAGGGGTCAGGCTACACCTTC.

The chain has TRBV2 and TRBJ1-4; perhaps TRBD1 as D (5 bases). CDR1 and CDR2 from the germline V gene are SNHLY and FYNNEI. The CDR3 loop spans 14 amino acids. V was clipped by 8 bases and J by 0 bases, with 10 bases between them. CDR3 DNA sequence: TGTGCCAGCGGGACTTATTCAACTAATGAAAAACTGTTTTTT. It specifies CASGTYSTNEKLFF.

This rearrangement joins TRBV3-1 (or the pseudogene TRBV3-2) to TRBJ1-2; 11 bases map to TRBD1. CDR3 length: 18 amino acids. In germline, CDR1 is LGHDT, CDR2 YNNKEL (reference sequence). V shed 4 bases and J 4 bases; nucleotides not matched to a gene: 14. This chain's CDR3 is CASSRGGTGGFPSYGYTF. The CDR3 nucleotides are TGTGCCAGCAGCCGGGGAGGGACAGGGGGATTCCCTAGCTATGGCTACACCTTC.

The chain combines TRBV10-3 with TRBJ1-6; D is unresolved. CDR3 length equals 14 residues. CDR1 is ENHRY and CDR2 is SYGVKD in the germline V gene. The V and J ends lost 6 bases and 6 bases respectively, with 12 bases between them. Written as DNA, the CDR3 is TGTGCCATCAGCTTGACAAACACTAATTCACCCCTCCACTTT. This encodes CAISLTNTNSPLHF.

The rearrangement uses TRBV28 and TRBJ2-7, with D possibly TRBD2 on 5 matching bases. This CDR3 is 13 amino acids long. CDR1 MDHEN and CDR2 SYDVKM come from the germline V gene. V was trimmed by 6 bases and J by 0 bases, leaving 9 bases between them. CDR3 residues: CASRRTGSYEQYF. In nucleotides, the CDR3 is TGTGCCAGCAGGCGGACTGGCTCCTACGAGCAGTACTTC.

The chain carries TRBV5-1 and TRBJ1-2, with 11 bases identical to TRBD1. The CDR3 contains 13 residues. Germline V gene data show CDR1 as SGHRS and CDR2 as YFSETQ. J lost 6 bases, V lost 4 bases, and 2 bases had no gene match. This chain's CDR3 is CASSRGQGDGYTF. As DNA, the CDR3 is TGCGCCAGCAGCCGGGGACAGGGGGATGGCTACACCTTC.

The chain joins TRBV7-3 to TRBJ2-2, with 7 bases lining up with TRBD1. CDR3 size: 14 residues. Germline loops: CDR1 SGHTA, CDR2 FQGTGA. Trimming cost V 4 bases and J 6 bases; bases outside gene matches: 5. This CDR3 is CASSSDRVAGELFF. DNA for the CDR3: TGTGCCAGCAGCTCTGACAGGGTAGCCGGGGAGCTGTTTTTT.

This chain joins TRBV11-2 and TRBJ1-2; TRBD1 matches at 7 bases. CDR1 is SGHAT, CDR2 FQNNGV, per germline. This CDR3 region has 16 residues. The junction had 15 bases not matched to a gene; V was cut back by 5 bases and J by 6 bases. This CDR3 reads CASSLSPDREGNGYTF. The CDR3 DNA reads as TGTGCCAGCAGCCTTAGCCCCGACAGGGAAGGCAATGGCTACACCTTC. Variable domain in full (rest from reference TRBV11-2 and TRBJ1-2): EAGVAQSPRYKIIEKRQSVAFWCNPISGHATLYWYQQILGQGPKLLIQFQNNGVVDDSQLPKDRFSAERLKGVDSTLKIQPAKLEDSAVYLCASSLSPDREGNGYTFGSGTRLTVV.

The chain is built from TRBV19 and TRBJ2-2; 9 nucleotides agree with TRBD1. With 7 bases clipped from V and 5 bases from J, the junction kept 8 bases outside the gene matches. Germline V CDR1 and CDR2: LNHDA, SQIVND (reference sequence). The CDR3 totals 15 residues. This CDR3 reads CASKRDRAETGELFF. CDR3 bases: TGTGCCAGTAAGCGGGACAGGGCCGAAACCGGGGAGCTGTTTTTT.

The gene calls are TRBV12-3 or TRBV12-4 and TRBJ2-1, with a weak D call TRBD2 (5 bases). With 4 bases removed from V and 10 bases from J, the gap between germline ends came to 8 bases. The CDR3 loop spans 11 amino acids. As DNA, the CDR3 is TGTGCCAGCAGTTCCCGGGAAGAGCAGTTCTTC. Protein sequence: CASSSREEQFF.

The rearrangement joins TRBV7-9 to TRBJ2-5; 7 nucleotides line up with TRBD2. The CDR3 loop spans 16 amino acids. The V gene end was trimmed by 0 bases and the J gene end by 3 bases; junction bases not matched to a gene: 7. Germline CDR1 SEHNR, CDR2 FQNEAQ (reference sequence). This CDR3 is CASSLAPTGGEETQYF. The CDR3 DNA is TGTGCCAGCAGCTTAGCGCCGACGGGGGGTGAAGAGACCCAGTACTTC.